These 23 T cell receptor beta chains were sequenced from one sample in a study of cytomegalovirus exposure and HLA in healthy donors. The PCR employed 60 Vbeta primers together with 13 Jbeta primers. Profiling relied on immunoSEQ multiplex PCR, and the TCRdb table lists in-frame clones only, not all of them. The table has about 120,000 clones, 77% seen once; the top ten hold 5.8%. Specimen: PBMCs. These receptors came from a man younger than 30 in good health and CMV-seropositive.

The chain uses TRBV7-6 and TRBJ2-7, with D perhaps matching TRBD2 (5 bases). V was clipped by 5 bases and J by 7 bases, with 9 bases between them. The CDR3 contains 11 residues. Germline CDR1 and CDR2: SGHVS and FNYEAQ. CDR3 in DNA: TGTGCCAGCAGCCGGACGGGAGAGCAGTACTTC. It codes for CASSRTGEQYF.

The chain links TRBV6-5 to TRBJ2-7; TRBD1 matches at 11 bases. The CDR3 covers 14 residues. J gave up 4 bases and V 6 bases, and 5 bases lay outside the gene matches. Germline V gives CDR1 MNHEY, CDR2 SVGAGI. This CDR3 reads CASRPGQGEYEQYF. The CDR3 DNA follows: TGTGCCAGCAGACCGGGACAGGGGGAGTACGAGCAGTACTTC.

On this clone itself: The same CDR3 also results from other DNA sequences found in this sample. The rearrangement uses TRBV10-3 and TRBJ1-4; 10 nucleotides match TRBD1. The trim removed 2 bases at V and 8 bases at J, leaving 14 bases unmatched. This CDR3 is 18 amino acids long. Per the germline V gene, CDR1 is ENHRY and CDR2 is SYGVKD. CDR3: CAISERPRDRGRKEKLFF. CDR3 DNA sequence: TGTGCCATCAGTGAGAGGCCCCGGGACAGGGGACGAAAGGAAAAACTGTTTTTT.

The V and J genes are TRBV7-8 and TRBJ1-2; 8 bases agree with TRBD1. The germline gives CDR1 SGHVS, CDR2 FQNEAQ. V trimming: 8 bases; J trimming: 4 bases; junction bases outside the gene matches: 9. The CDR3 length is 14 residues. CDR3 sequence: CASSRGRGLYGYTF. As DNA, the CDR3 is TGTGCCAGCTCCAGGGGCAGGGGGCTCTATGGCTACACCTTC. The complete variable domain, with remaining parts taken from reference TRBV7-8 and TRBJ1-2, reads GAGVSQSPRYKVAKRGQDVALRCDPISGHVSLFWYQQALGQGPEFLTYFQNEAQLDKSGLPSDRFFAERPEGSVSTLKIQRTQQEDSAVYLCASSRGRGLYGYTFGSGTRLTVV.

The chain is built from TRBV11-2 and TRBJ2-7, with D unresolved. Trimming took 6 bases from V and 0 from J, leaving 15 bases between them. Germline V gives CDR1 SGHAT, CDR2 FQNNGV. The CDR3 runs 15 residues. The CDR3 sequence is CASSPPTDYSYEQYF. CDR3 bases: TGTGCCAGCAGTCCTCCAACAGATTACTCCTACGAGCAGTACTTC.

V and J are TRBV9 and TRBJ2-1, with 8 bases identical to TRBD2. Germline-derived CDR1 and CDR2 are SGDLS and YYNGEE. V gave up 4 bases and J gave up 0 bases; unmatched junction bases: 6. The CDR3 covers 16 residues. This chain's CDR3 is CASSTSGTSSYNEQFF. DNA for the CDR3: TGTGCCAGCAGCACCTCCGGGACTAGCTCCTACAATGAGCAGTTCTTC.

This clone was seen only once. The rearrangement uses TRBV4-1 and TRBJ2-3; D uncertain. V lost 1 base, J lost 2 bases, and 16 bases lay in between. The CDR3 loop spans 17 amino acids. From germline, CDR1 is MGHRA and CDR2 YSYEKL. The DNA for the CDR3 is TGCGCCAGCAGCCAAGTTGTAGTTGGTCCCACCACAGATACGCAGTATTTT. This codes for CASSQVVVGPTTDTQYF.

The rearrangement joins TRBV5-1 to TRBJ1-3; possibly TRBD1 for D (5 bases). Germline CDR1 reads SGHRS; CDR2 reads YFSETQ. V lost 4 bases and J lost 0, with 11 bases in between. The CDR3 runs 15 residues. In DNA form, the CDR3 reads TGCGCCAGCAGCCGGGGAGGGGACTCTGGAAACACCATATATTTT. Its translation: CASSRGGDSGNTIYF.

CDR3 sequence reads: CASTQGGNQPQHF. CDR3 in DNA: TGTGCCAGCACTCAGGGTGGCAATCAGCCCCAGCATTTT. The rearrangement joins TRBV5-6 to TRBJ1-5, with D possibly matching TRBD1 (5 bases). Germline V lookup: CDR1 SGHDT, CDR2 YYEEEE. The CDR3 sequence is 13 residues long. V was cut by 6 bases and J by 2 bases, with 9 bases left in between.

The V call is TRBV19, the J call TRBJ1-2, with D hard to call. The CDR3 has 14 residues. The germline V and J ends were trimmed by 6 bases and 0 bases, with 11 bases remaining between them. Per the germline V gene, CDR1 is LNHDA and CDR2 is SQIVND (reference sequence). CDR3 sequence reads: CASRQSAPNYGYTF. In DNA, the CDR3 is TGTGCCAGTAGACAGAGTGCTCCTAACTATGGCTACACCTTC.

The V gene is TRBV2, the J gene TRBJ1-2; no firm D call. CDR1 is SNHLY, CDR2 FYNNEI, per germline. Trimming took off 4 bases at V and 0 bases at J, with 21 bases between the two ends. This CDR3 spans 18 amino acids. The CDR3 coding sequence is TGTGCCAGCAGTGGAAGCTTCGACTCGGGGTTCTCTAACTATGGCTACACCTTC. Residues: CASSGSFDSGFSNYGYTF.

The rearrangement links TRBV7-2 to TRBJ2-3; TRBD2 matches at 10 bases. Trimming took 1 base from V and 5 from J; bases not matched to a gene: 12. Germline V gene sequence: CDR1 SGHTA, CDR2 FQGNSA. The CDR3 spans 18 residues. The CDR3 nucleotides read TGTGCCAGCAGCTTAGTGATAGCGGGGGGTCGTTGGGGAGATACGCAGTATTTT. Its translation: CASSLVIAGGRWGDTQYF.

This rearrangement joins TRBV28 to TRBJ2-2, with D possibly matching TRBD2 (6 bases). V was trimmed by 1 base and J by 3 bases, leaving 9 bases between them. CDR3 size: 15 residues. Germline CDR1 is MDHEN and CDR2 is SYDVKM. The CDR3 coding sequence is TGTGCCAGCAGTTTATTAGGGGACTACACCGGGGAGCTGTTTTTT. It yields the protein CASSLLGDYTGELFF.

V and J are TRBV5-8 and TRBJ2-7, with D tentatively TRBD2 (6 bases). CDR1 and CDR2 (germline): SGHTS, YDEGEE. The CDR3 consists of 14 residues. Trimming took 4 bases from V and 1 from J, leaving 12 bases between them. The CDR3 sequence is CASSVGGISYEQYF. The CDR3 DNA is TGTGCCAGCAGCGTCGGCGGGATTTCCTACGAGCAGTACTTC.

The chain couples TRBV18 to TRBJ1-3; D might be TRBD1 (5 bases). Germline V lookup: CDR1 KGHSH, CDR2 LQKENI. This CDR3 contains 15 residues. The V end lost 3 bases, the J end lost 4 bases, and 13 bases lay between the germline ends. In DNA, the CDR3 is TGTGCCAGCTCACCGATCGCGGGGGAAGGAAACACCATATATTTT. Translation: CASSPIAGEGNTIYF.

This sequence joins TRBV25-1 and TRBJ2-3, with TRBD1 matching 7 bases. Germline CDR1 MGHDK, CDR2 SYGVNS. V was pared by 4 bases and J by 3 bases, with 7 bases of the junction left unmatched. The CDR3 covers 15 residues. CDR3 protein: CASSARGTATDTQYF. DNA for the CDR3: TGTGCCAGCAGTGCCCGTGGGACAGCTACAGATACGCAGTATTTT.

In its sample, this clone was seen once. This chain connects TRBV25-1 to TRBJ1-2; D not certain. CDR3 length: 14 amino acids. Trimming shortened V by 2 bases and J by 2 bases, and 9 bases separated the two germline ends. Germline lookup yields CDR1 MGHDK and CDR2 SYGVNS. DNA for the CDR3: TGTGCCAGCAGTGAAGACTCGGGAAACTATGGCTACACCTTC. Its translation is CASSEDSGNYGYTF.

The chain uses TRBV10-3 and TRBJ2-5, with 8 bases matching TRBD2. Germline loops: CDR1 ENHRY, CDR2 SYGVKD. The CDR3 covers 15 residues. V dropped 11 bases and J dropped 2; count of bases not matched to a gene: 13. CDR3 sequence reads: CAVSYSGEGQETQYF. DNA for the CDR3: TGTGCCGTCTCGTATAGCGGGGAAGGGCAAGAGACCCAGTACTTC.

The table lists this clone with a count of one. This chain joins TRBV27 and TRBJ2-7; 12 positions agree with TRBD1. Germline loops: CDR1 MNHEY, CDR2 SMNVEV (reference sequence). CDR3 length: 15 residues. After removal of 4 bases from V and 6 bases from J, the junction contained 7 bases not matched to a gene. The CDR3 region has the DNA TGTGCCAGCAGTTCTTCTGGGACAGGGGGCGGCGAGCAGTACTTC. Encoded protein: CASSSSGTGGGEQYF.

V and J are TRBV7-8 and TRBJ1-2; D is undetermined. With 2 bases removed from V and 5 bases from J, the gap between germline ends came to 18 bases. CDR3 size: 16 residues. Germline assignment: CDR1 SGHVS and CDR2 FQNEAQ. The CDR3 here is CASSLSSRTGGYGYTF. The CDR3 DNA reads TGTGCCAGCAGCTTATCGTCCAGGACGGGAGGTTATGGCTACACCTTC.

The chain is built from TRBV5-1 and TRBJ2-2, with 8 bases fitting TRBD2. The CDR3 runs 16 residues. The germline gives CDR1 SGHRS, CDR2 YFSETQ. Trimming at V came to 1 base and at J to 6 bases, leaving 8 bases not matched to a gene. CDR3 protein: CASSLSAGGFAGELFF. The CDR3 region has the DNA TGCGCCAGCAGCTTGTCCGCGGGGGGATTTGCCGGGGAGCTGTTTTTT.

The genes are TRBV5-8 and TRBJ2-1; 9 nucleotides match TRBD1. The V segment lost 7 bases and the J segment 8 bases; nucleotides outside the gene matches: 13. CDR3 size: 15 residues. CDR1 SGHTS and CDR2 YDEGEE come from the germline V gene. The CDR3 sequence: CASARQGEMRDEQFF. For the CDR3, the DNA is TGTGCCAGCGCACGACAGGGGGAGATGAGGGATGAGCAGTTCTTC.

CDR3: CASSPSGDSPLHF. For the CDR3, the DNA is TGTGCCAGCAGCCCTTCGGGGGATTCACCCCTCCACTTT. The chain joins TRBV5-6 to TRBJ1-6; TRBD1 might be the D (5 bases). The CDR3 extends over 13 amino acids. Germline V CDR1 and CDR2: SGHDT, YYEEEE. Trimming left V 4 bases short and J 8 bases short, with 10 bases between. Variable domain in full (rest from reference TRBV5-6 and TRBJ1-6): DAGVTQSPTHLIKTRGQQVTLRCSPKSGHDTVSWYQQALGQGPQFIFQYYEEEERQRGNFPDRFSGHQFPNYSSELNVNALLLGDSALYLCASSPSGDSPLHFGNGTRLTVT.